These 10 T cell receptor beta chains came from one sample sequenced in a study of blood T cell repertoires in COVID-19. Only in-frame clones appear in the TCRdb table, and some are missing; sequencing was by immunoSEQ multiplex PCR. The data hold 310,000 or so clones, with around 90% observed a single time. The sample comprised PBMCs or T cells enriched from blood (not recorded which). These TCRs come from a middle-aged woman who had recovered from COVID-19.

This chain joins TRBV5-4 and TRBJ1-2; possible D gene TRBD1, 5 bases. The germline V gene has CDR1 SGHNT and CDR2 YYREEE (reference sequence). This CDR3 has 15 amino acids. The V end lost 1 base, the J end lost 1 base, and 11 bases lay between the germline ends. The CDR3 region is CASSLKPGLNYGYTF. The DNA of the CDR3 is TGTGCCAGCAGCTTGAAACCGGGACTTAACTATGGCTACACCTTC.

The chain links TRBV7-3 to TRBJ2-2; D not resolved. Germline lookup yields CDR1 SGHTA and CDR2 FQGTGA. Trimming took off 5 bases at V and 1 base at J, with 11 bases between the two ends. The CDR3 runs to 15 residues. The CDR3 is CASSPLTGNTGELFF. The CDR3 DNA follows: TGTGCCAGCAGCCCACTGACGGGGAACACCGGGGAGCTGTTTTTT.

The CDR3 region is CASGGASGSPDTQYF. CDR3 nucleotide sequence: TGTGCCAGCGGTGGGGCTAGCGGGAGCCCAGATACGCAGTATTTT. V is TRBV28 and J is TRBJ2-3, with 10 positions matching TRBD2. Trimming took 8 bases from V and 4 from J; bases not matched to a gene: 9. Germline V gene lookup returns CDR1 MDHEN and CDR2 SYDVKM. This CDR3 has 15 residues. The variable domain in full, completed from reference TRBV28 and TRBJ2-3, reads DVKVTQSSRYLVKRTGEKVFLECVQDMDHENMFWYRQDPGLGLRLIYFSYDVKMKEKGDIPEGYSVSREKKERFSLILESASTNQTSMYLCASGGASGSPDTQYFGPGTRLTVL.

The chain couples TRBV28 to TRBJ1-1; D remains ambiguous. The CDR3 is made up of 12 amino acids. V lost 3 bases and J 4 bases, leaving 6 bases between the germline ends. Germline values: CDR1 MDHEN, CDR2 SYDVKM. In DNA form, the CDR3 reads TGTGCCAGCAGTTTTACTGGCACTGAAGCTTTCTTT. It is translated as CASSFTGTEAFF.

Written as DNA, the CDR3 is TGTGCCAGCAGTTTGGGGACAGGGCCGCGGACCTACGAGCAGTACTTC. This translates into CASSLGTGPRTYEQYF. The V and J genes are TRBV28 and TRBJ2-7; 9 bases are a match to TRBD1. Germline loops: CDR1 MDHEN, CDR2 SYDVKM. J gave up 2 bases and V 3 bases, and 8 bases lay outside the gene matches. The CDR3 runs 16 residues.

CDR3 region: CASSQRDGNTGELFF. The CDR3, as DNA: TGTGCCAGCAGCCAGCGGGACGGAAACACCGGGGAGCTGTTTTTT. The V call is TRBV3-1 (or the pseudogene TRBV3-2), the J call TRBJ2-2; D is possibly TRBD2 (6 bases). CDR1 LGHDT and CDR2 YNNKEL come from the germline V gene (reference sequence). Trimming stripped 3 bases from V and 2 bases from J, with 10 bases between. The CDR3 loop spans 15 amino acids.

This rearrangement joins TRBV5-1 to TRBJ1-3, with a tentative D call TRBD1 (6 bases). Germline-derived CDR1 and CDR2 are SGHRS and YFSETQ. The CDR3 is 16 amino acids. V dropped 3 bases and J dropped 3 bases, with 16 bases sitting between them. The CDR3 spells CASSSGQTFFGNTIYF. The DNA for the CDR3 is TGCGCCAGCAGCTCCGGACAGACATTCTTTGGAAACACCATATATTTT.

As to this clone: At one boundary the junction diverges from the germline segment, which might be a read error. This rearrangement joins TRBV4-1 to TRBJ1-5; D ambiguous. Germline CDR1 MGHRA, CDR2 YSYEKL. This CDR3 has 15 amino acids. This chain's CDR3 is CASSQGEGSNQPQHF. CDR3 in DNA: TGCGCCAGCAGTCAAGGTGAGGGTAGCAATCAGCCCCAGCATTTT.

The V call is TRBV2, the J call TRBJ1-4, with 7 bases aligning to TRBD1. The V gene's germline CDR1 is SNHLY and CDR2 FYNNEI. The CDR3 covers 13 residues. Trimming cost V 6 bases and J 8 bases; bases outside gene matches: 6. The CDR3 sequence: CASRKGQLEKLFF. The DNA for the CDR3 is TGTGCCAGCAGAAAGGGACAGCTAGAAAAACTGTTTTTT.

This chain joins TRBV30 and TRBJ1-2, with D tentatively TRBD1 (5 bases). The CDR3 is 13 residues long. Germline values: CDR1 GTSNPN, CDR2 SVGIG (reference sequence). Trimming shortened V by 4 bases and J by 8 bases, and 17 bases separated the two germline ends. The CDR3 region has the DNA TGTGCCTGGAAGGGAGGGACGTACTTCGGCTACACCTTC. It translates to CAWKGGTYFGYTF.